This TCR beta chain was found in a study of blood T cell repertoires in COVID-19. This CDR3 region has 13 residues. Trimming took 8 bases from V and 0 from J, leaving 11 bases between them. Germline lookup yields CDR1 LGHDT and CDR2 YNNKEL (reference sequence). Using immunoSEQ multiplex PCR, the repertoire was profiled, and TCRdb retains in-frame clones only, with some absent. The sample includes roughly 120,000 clones, nearly 90% of them seen just once. The sequence came from a human donor in a cohort sampled during active COVID-19. The chain uses TRBV3-1 (or the pseudogene TRBV3-2) and TRBJ2-7; D call uncertain. Sequencing input: peripheral blood. The CDR3 DNA sequence: TGTGCCAGCTTCGGTCAGGACTCCTACGAGCAGTACTTC. Protein: CASFGQDSYEQYF.